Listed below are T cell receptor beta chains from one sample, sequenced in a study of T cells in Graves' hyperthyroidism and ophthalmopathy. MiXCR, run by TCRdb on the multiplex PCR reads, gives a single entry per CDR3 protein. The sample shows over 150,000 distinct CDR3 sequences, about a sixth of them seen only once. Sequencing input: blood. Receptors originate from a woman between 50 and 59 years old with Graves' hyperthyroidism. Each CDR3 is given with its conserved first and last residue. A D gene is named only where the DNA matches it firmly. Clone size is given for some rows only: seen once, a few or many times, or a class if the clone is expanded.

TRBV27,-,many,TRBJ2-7,CASSQSGPYYEQYF,TGTGCCAGCAGTCAGTCCGGGCCATACTACGAGCAGTACTTC
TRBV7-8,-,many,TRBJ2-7,CASSAPLAAKNSYEQYF,TGTGCCAGCAGCGCTCCCCTTGCCGCCAAGAACTCCTACGAGCAGTACTTC
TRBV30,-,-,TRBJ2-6,CAWSGGDSGANVLTF,TGTGCCTGGAGTGGGGGGGACTCTGGGGCCAACGTCCTGACTTTC
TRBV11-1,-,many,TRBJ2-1,CASSPEHNEQFF,TGTGCCAGCAGCCCGGAGCACAATGAGCAGTTCTTC
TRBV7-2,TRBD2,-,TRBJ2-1,CASSWYPGTSGGALFSSYNEQFF,TGTGCCAGCAGCTGGTATCCCGGGACTAGCGGGGGGGCCCTTTTTAGCTCCTACAATGAGCAGTTCTTC
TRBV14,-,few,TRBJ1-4,CASSQDLYQGSEKLFF,TGTGCCAGCAGCCAAGATCTTTACCAGGGGTCTGAAAAACTGTTTTTT
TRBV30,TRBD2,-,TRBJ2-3,CAWSSGDPTDTQYF,TGTGCCTGGAGTAGCGGGGACCCCACAGATACGCAGTATTTT
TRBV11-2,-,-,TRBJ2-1,CASSPDGATYNEQFF,TGTGCCAGCAGCCCGGACGGGGCCACTTACAATGAGCAGTTCTTC
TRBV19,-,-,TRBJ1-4,CASSMAMNPNEKLFF,TGTGCCAGTAGTATGGCTATGAATCCTAATGAAAAACTGTTTTTT
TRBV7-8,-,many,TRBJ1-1,CASSLVRQASNTEAFF,TGTGCCAGCAGCTTAGTTAGACAGGCATCTAACACTGAAGCTTTCTTT
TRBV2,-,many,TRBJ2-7,CASSEDFSYEQYF,TGTGCCAGCAGTGAGGACTTCTCCTACGAGCAGTACTTC
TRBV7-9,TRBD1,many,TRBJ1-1,CASSLPTGEVREAFF,TGTGCCAGCAGCTTACCGACAGGGGAAGTGAGGGAAGCTTTCTTT
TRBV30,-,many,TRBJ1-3,CAWGGQAGNTIYF,TGTGCCTGGGGAGGGCAGGCTGGAAACACCATATATTTT
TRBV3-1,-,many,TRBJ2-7,CASSQGASGNSYEQYF,TGTGCCAGCAGCCAAGGGGCCTCAGGCAATTCCTACGAGCAGTACTTC
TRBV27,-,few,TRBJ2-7,CASSAGRNSYEQYF,TGTGCCAGCAGTGCTGGACGGAACTCCTACGAGCAGTACTTC
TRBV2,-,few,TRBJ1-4,CASTRVGGARNEKLFF,TGTGCCAGCACCCGGGTCGGGGGGGCGAGGAATGAAAAACTGTTTTTT
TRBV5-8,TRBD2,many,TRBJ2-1,CASRRGGVSGEQFF,TGTGCCAGCAGACGGGGAGGGGTTAGTGGTGAGCAGTTCTTC
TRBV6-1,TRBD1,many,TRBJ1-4,CASSAHRTGPNEKLFF,TGTGCCAGCAGTGCACACAGGACAGGTCCTAATGAAAAACTGTTTTTT
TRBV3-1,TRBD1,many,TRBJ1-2,CASSQGTGGNYGYTF,TGTGCCAGCAGCCAAGGGACAGGGGGGAACTATGGCTACACCTTC
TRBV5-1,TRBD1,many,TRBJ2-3,CASSLGQGRTDTQYF,TGCGCCAGCAGCTTGGGACAGGGGAGGACAGATACGCAGTATTTT
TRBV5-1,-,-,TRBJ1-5,CASSRGPGESNQPQHF,TGCGCCAGCAGCCGCGGGCCGGGGGAAAGCAATCAGCCCCAGCATTTT
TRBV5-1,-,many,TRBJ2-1,CASSPDRGSGHYNEQFF,TGCGCCAGCAGCCCGGATCGGGGTTCGGGCCACTACAATGAGCAGTTCTTC
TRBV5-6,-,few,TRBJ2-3,CASSWGVAEGTDTQYF,TGTGCCAGCAGCTGGGGGGTAGCGGAGGGGACAGATACGCAGTATTTT
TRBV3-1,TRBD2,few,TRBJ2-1,CASSQALAGGNNEQFF,TGTGCCAGCAGCCAAGCATTAGCGGGAGGGAACAATGAGCAGTTCTTC
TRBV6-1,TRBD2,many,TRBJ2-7,CATKLAGGGEQYF,TGTGCCACCAAACTGGCGGGAGGCGGTGAGCAGTACTTC
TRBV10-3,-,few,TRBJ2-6,CAIRPQVLTGANVLTF,TGTGCCATCAGACCACAGGTTCTAACTGGGGCCAACGTCCTGACTTTC
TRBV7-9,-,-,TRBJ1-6,CASSLDWNSPLHF,TGTGCCAGCAGCTTAGATTGGAATTCACCCCTCCACTTT
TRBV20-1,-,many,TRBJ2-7,CSATFVVPEQYF,TGCAGTGCTACCTTCGTTGTCCCCGAGCAGTACTTC
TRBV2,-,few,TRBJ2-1,CASSAHTNRLVVEQFF,TGTGCCAGCAGTGCGCACACTAACCGACTAGTAGTTGAGCAGTTCTTC
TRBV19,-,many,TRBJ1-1,CASTGRVERNTEAFF,TGTGCCAGTACGGGAAGGGTGGAGCGAAACACTGAAGCTTTCTTT
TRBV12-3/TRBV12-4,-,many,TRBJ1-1,CASSWAGLGTEAFF,TGTGCCAGCAGTTGGGCAGGGCTGGGCACTGAAGCTTTCTTT
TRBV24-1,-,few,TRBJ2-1,CATSFGAGEQFF,TGTGCCACCAGTTTTGGGGCCGGCGAGCAGTTCTTC
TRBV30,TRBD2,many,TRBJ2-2,CAWRLAGTTGELFF,TGTGCCTGGAGACTAGCGGGAACCACCGGGGAGCTGTTTTTT
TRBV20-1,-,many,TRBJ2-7,CSARDPTRGGSNEQYF,TGCAGTGCTAGAGATCCGACCAGGGGAGGGAGTAACGAGCAGTACTTC
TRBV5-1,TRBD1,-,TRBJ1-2,CASSLEKGQGVAYGYTF,TGCGCCAGCAGCTTGGAGAAAGGACAGGGGGTAGCCTATGGCTACACCTTC
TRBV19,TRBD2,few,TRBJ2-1,CASSIGSSGSFMDEQFF,TGTGCCAGTAGTATAGGTTCTAGCGGGAGTTTCATGGATGAGCAGTTCTTC
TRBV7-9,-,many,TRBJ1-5,CASSSGRGGSNQPQHF,TGTGCCAGCAGCTCTGGCAGGGGAGGTAGCAATCAGCCCCAGCATTTT
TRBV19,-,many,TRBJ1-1,CATTNRGPNTEAFF,TGTGCCACCACTAACAGAGGCCCTAACACTGAAGCTTTCTTT
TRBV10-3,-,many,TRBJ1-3,CAISLNSGNTIYF,TGTGCCATCAGCCTGAACTCTGGAAACACCATATATTTT